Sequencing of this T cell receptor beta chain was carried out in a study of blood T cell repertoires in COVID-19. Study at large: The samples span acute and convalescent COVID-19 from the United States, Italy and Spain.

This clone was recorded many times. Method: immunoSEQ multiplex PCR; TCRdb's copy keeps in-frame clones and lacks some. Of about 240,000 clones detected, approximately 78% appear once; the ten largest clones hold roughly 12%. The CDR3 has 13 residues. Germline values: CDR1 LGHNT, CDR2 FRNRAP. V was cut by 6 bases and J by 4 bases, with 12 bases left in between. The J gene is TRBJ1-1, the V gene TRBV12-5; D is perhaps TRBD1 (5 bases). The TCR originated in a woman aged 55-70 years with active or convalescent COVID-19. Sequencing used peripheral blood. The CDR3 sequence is CASGQGIGTEAFF. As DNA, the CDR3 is TGTGCTAGTGGCCAGGGCATAGGCACTGAAGCTTTCTTT.